Presented here are 2 T cell receptor beta chains from one specimen sequenced in a study of T cell responses to AZD1222 COVID-19 vaccine. Sequencing was performed with immunoSEQ multiplex PCR; in TCRdb, only in-frame clones are kept and a portion is missing. The top ten clones hold 25% to 30% of a sample with around 200,000 clones, 88% of them seen once. This sample comprised peripheral blood, obtained 28 days after the second AZD1222 dose. The receptors were sampled from an adult who received the AZD1222 COVID-19 vaccine.

The chain carries TRBV19 and TRBJ1-5, with TRBD1 matching 7 bases. The CDR3 length is 15 residues. With V trimmed by 6 bases and J by 4 bases, 9 bases remained unmatched. Germline assignment: CDR1 LNHDA and CDR2 SQIVND (reference sequence). The CDR3 DNA is TGTGCCAGTAGGCAAGACAGGGCCCTAAATCAGCCCCAGCATTTT. This sequence encodes CASRQDRALNQPQHF.

This clone appeared once. The chain links TRBV5-1 to TRBJ2-3; 9 bases fit TRBD1. The germline gives CDR1 SGHRS, CDR2 YFSETQ. The ends lost 7 bases at V and 1 base at J; junction bases unmatched: 1. This CDR3 has 13 amino acids. The CDR3 sequence is CASWDRGTDTQYF. The CDR3 bases are TGCGCCAGCTGGGACAGGGGCACAGATACGCAGTATTTT.